The next 22 T cell receptor beta chains were all read from a single sample in a study of CD8 T cells in Susac syndrome. Reverse transcription of roughly 0.45 to 1 ug RNA was performed with random hexamers. MiXCR, run by TCRdb on the immunoSEQ multiplex PCR reads, gives a single entry per CDR3 protein. The sample lists 150,000 to 250,000 distinct CDR3 sequences, nearly 95% occurring once. Sequenced: CD4+ T cells from PBMCs. Receptors originate from a human donor with multiple sclerosis.

This chain links TRBV9 with TRBJ2-5; TRBD1 agrees at 7 bases. This CDR3 contains 14 residues. Germline assignment: CDR1 SGDLS and CDR2 YYNGEE. The V gene end was trimmed by 4 bases and the J gene end by 7 bases; junction bases not matched to a gene: 10. CDR3 nucleotide sequence: TGTGCCAGCAGCCCGATGACAGGGAGTGTGACCCAGTACTTC. This sequence encodes CASSPMTGSVTQYF.

V gene TRBV15 combines with J gene TRBJ2-3; 10 positions match TRBD2. This CDR3 is built from 15 residues. Germline values: CDR1 LNHNV, CDR2 YYDKDF (reference sequence). V was clipped by 8 bases and J by 7 bases; unmatched bases: 12. The CDR3 nucleotides read TGTGCCACCGGATCTACTAGCGGGGCTTGGAATACGCAGTATTTT. This translates into CATGSTSGAWNTQYF.

J is TRBJ1-4 and V is TRBV29-1; D is undetermined. The germline V gene encodes CDR1 SQVTM and CDR2 ANQGSEA. The CDR3 spans 12 residues. With 6 bases removed from V and 6 bases from J, the gap between germline ends came to 11 bases. CDR3 coding DNA: TGCAGCGTCGTAGGAGGTGATGAAAAACTGTTTTTT. This encodes CSVVGGDEKLFF.

The chain recombines TRBV3-1 with TRBJ2-1; 13 bases agree with TRBD2. The V and J ends lost 1 base and 7 bases, in that order; junction bases with no gene match: 4. This CDR3 region has 16 residues. CDR1 LGHDT and CDR2 YNNKEL come from the germline V gene (reference sequence). In DNA, the CDR3 is TGTGCCAGCAGCCAAGGACTAGCGGGGGGTCAGAATGAGCAGTTCTTC. Protein product: CASSQGLAGGQNEQFF.

V gene TRBV5-6 combines with J gene TRBJ1-2; TRBD1 matches 7 bases. After removal of 7 bases from V and 2 bases from J, the junction contained 11 bases not matched to a gene. This CDR3 spans 15 amino acids. The germline V gene encodes CDR1 SGHDT and CDR2 YYEEEE. Here the CDR3 DNA reads TGTGCCAGCCGACAGGGAGGGGGTTTGAACTATGGCTACACCTTC. This gives the protein CASRQGGGLNYGYTF. Drawing the rest from reference TRBV5-6 and TRBJ1-2, the complete variable domain is DAGVTQSPTHLIKTRGQQVTLRCSPKSGHDTVSWYQQALGQGPQFIFQYYEEEERQRGNFPDRFSGHQFPNYSSELNVNALLLGDSALYLCASRQGGGLNYGYTFGSGTRLTVV.

The V call is TRBV14, the J call TRBJ2-7; 8 bases align to TRBD1. Looked up from germline, CDR1 is SGHDN and CDR2 is FVKESK. The CDR3 has 16 residues. The V segment lost 3 bases and the J segment 3 bases; nucleotides outside the gene matches: 10. The CDR3 DNA sequence: TGTGCCAGCAGCCAGGGACAGGTGCCCTCCGTCTACGAGCAGTACTTC. It encodes CASSQGQVPSVYEQYF.

The chain couples TRBV30 to TRBJ1-1; D is ambiguous. The CDR3 has 13 residues. Trimming pared 3 bases from V and 5 bases from J, leaving 13 bases between. Germline assignment: CDR1 GTSNPN and CDR2 SVGIG (reference sequence). CDR3 in amino acids: CAWRGSGYTEAFF. The CDR3 coding sequence is TGTGCCTGGAGGGGATCGGGTTATACTGAAGCTTTCTTT. Supplemented by reference TRBV30 and TRBJ1-1, the full variable domain reads SQTIHQWPATLVQPVGSPLSLECTVEGTSNPNLYWYRQAAGRGLQLLFYSVGIGQISSEVPQNLSASRPQDRQFILSSKKLLLSDSGFYLCAWRGSGYTEAFFGQGTRLTVV.

This clonotype has just one count. The chain joins TRBV3-1 to TRBJ2-7; D unresolved. The CDR3 loop spans 13 amino acids. Trimming took 1 base from V and 4 from J, leaving 8 bases between them. The germline gives CDR1 LGHDT, CDR2 YNNKEL (reference sequence). CDR3 coding DNA: TGTGCCAGCAGCCAAGGGAACGGTTACGAGCAGTACTTC. Amino acids: CASSQGNGYEQYF.

CDR3 DNA sequence: TGTGCCTGGAGTTTACAGGGGCCAGCTTTCTTT. It is translated as CAWSLQGPAFF. V is TRBV30 and J is TRBJ1-1; 7 bases fit TRBD1. The CDR3 is 11 amino acids. V dropped 2 bases and J dropped 10; count of bases not matched to a gene: 4. The germline V gene has CDR1 GTSNPN and CDR2 SVGIG (reference sequence). The full variable domain, its missing parts supplied by reference TRBV30 and TRBJ1-1, is SQTIHQWPATLVQPVGSPLSLECTVEGTSNPNLYWYRQAAGRGLQLLFYSVGIGQISSEVPQNLSASRPQDRQFILSSKKLLLSDSGFYLCAWSLQGPAFFGQGTRLTVV.

The V gene is TRBV30, the J gene TRBJ1-2; 9 bases map to TRBD1. The CDR3 runs to 15 residues. J gave up 3 bases and V 0 bases, and 5 bases lay outside the gene matches. Germline CDR1 and CDR2: GTSNPN and SVGIG (reference sequence). The CDR3, as DNA: TGTGCCTGGAGTGTAGGGGGGACAGGGCACTATGGCTACACCTTC. Its translation is CAWSVGGTGHYGYTF.

A single count supports this clonotype. CDR3 in amino acids: CASSRQGGGSNYGYTF. The CDR3 DNA follows: TGTGCCAGTAGTCGACAGGGCGGGGGTTCTAACTATGGCTACACCTTC. The chain uses TRBV19 and TRBJ1-2; TRBD1 matches 7 bases. From germline, CDR1 is LNHDA and CDR2 SQIVND (reference sequence). This CDR3 has 16 amino acids. V trimming: 5 bases; J trimming: 0 bases; junction bases outside the gene matches: 9.

The chain joins TRBV3-1 to TRBJ1-1, with TRBD1 identical over 8 bases. The CDR3 contains 16 residues. The junction had 9 bases not matched to a gene; V was cut back by 4 bases and J by 2 bases. The V gene's germline CDR1 is LGHDT and CDR2 YNNKEL (reference sequence). CDR3 residues: CASSPRQGTLNTEAFF. The CDR3 DNA is TGTGCCAGCAGCCCCCGACAGGGGACCCTTAACACTGAAGCTTTCTTT.

The rearrangement links TRBV28 to TRBJ2-6, with unresolved D. CDR3 length: 13 amino acids. CDR1 is MDHEN and CDR2 is SYDVKM in the germline V gene. V lost 8 bases and J 3 bases, leaving 8 bases between the germline ends. The CDR3 reads CASLWSGANVLTF. CDR3 DNA: TGTGCCAGCTTATGGAGTGGGGCCAACGTCCTGACTTTC. The full variable domain, rest sourced from reference TRBV28 and TRBJ2-6, is DVKVTQSSRYLVKRTGEKVFLECVQDMDHENMFWYRQDPGLGLRLIYFSYDVKMKEKGDIPEGYSVSREKKERFSLILESASTNQTSMYLCASLWSGANVLTFGAGSRLTVL.

The rearrangement links TRBV23-1 to TRBJ2-7; 8 nucleotides agree with TRBD2. TRBV23-1 is recorded as an ORF, its role being uncertain. V lost 0 bases, J lost 2 bases, and 9 bases stayed unmatched. The CDR3 runs to 17 residues. The CDR3 is CASSQSGRREATYEQYF. In nucleotides, the CDR3 is TGCGCCAGCAGTCAATCGGGCAGGCGGGAGGCTACCTACGAGCAGTACTTC.

The chain recombines TRBV6-5 with TRBJ2-3; no definite D call. V dropped 11 bases and J dropped 1 base, with 13 bases sitting between them. The CDR3 spans 13 residues. Germline lookup yields CDR1 MNHEY and CDR2 SVGAGI. The CDR3 DNA follows: TGTGCCGCCCTCGGGCCGGGCACAGATACGCAGTATTTT. It codes for CAALGPGTDTQYF.

The rearrangement uses TRBV27 and TRBJ2-7; 8 bases agree with TRBD2. J gave up 0 bases and V 6 bases, and 7 bases lay outside the gene matches. The CDR3 covers 15 residues. In germline, CDR1 is MNHEY, CDR2 SMNVEV (reference sequence). The CDR3: CASSKSGSLSYEQYF. The CDR3 nucleotides read TGTGCCAGCAGCAAGAGCGGGAGCCTCTCCTACGAGCAGTACTTC.

This chain links TRBV15 with TRBJ1-6; D unresolved. V was clipped by 0 bases and J by 10 bases, with 16 bases between them. The germline V gene encodes CDR1 LNHNV and CDR2 YYDKDF (reference sequence). The length of the CDR3 is 16 residues. This CDR3 is CATSRDLGQEGSPLHF. CDR3 nucleotide sequence: TGTGCCACCAGCAGAGATCTAGGGCAGGAGGGATCACCCCTCCACTTT.

The chain has TRBV25-1 and TRBJ1-1; D not certain. This CDR3 comprises 12 residues. The germline V and J ends were trimmed by 4 bases and 11 bases, with 14 bases remaining between them. Germline CDR1 and CDR2: MGHDK and SYGVNS. The CDR3 reads CASSVGSRSAFF. In nucleotides, the CDR3 is TGTGCCAGCAGTGTCGGGTCCCGGAGTGCTTTCTTT.

The J gene is TRBJ2-3, the V gene TRBV29-1, with D perhaps matching TRBD2 (6 bases). V was cut by 6 bases and J by 9 bases, with 25 bases left in between. CDR1 SQVTM and CDR2 ANQGSEA come from the germline V gene. This CDR3 comprises 15 residues. The CDR3 coding sequence is TGCAGCGTCACCCTTGGGGGGTTGCCCCCGCGGACGCAGTATTTT. Translation: CSVTLGGLPPRTQYF.

The CDR3 nucleotides are TGCAGTGCTGGCCGACAGGGTTTAGTAGAGACCCAGTACTTC. Its protein product is CSAGRQGLVETQYF. The chain links TRBV20-1 to TRBJ2-5; 7 nucleotides agree with TRBD1. V trimming: 5 bases; J trimming: 4 bases; junction bases outside the gene matches: 10. This CDR3 region has 14 residues. In germline, CDR1 is DFQATT, CDR2 SNEGSKA (reference sequence).

The chain carries TRBV29-1 and TRBJ2-3; D may match TRBD1 or TRBD2 (5 bases each). V was cut by 7 bases and J by 6 bases, with 17 bases left in between. There are 13 residues in the CDR3. CDR1 is SQVTM, CDR2 ANQGSEA, per germline. The DNA for the CDR3 is TGCAGCGCTGGCCCCGGGGCTATGGATACGCAGTATTTT. It is translated as CSAGPGAMDTQYF.

J is TRBJ2-2 and V is TRBV29-1; the D is unclear. The CDR3 covers 12 residues. In germline, CDR1 is SQVTM, CDR2 ANQGSEA. V was clipped by 5 bases and J by 4 bases, with 8 bases between them. The CDR3 coding sequence is TGCAGCGTTAAAAGGGCCACCGGGGAGCTGTTTTTT. Translated, it gives CSVKRATGELFF.